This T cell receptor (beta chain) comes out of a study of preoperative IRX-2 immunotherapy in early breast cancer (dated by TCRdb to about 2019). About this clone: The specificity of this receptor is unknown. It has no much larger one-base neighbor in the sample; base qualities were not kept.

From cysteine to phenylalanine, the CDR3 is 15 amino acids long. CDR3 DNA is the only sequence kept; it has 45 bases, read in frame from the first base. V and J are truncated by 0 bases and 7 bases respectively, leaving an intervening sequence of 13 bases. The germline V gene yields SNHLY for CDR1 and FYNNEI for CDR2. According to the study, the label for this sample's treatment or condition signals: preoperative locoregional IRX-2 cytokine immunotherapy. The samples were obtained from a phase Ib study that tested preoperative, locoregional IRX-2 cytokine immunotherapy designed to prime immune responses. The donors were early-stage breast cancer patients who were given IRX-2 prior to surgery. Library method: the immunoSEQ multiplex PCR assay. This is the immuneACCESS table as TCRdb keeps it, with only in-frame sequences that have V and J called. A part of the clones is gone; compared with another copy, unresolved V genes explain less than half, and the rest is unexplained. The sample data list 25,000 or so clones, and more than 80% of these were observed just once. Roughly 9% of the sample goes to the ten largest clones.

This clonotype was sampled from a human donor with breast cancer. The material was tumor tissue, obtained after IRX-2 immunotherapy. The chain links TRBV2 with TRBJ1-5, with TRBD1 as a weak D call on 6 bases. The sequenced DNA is TGTGCCAGCAGTGAAGCGCTTCGGGGGCTCCAGCCCCAGCATTTT. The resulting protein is CASSEALRGLQPQHF.